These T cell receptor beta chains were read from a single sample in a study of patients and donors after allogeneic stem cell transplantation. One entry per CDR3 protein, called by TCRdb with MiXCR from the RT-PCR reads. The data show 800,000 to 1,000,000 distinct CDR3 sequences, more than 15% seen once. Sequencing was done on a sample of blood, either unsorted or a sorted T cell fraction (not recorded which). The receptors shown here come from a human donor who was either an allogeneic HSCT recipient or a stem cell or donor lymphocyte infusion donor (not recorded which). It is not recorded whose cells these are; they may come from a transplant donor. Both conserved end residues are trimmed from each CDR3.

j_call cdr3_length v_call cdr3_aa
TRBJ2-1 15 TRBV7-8 ASSLTPSGQGGNEQF
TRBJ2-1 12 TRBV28 ASIPGTSLNEQF
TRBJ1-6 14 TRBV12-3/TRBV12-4 ASSLTPSSYNSPLH
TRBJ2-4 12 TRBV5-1 ASSQGQGLDIQY
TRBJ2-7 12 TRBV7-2 ASSLAAQNYEQY
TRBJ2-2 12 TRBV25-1 ASSDSPGTGELF
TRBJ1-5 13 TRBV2 ASGGAGGGNQPQH
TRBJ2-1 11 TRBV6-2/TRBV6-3 ASSLAGGTTGF
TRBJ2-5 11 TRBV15 ATSRDRAETQY
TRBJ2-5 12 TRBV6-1 ASSRPGTPETQY
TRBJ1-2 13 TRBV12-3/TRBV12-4 ASSFNDRALFGYT
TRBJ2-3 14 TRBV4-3 ASCHRAGISTDTQY
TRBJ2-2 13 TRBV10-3 AISEKGASPGELF
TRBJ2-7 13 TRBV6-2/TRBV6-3 ASSDLGGKTYEQY
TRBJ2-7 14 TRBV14 ASSQEVRTGSYEQY
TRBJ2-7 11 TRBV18 ASSPLSKGEQY
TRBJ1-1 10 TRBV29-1 SVPLGGTEAF
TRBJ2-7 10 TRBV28 ASRGLIYEQY
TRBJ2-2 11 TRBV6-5 ASSSPPAGELF
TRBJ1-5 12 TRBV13 ASSFLTGGQPQH
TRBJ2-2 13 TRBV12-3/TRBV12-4 ASSFRDRFTGELF
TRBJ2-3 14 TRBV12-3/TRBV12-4 ASSLGLASSTDTQY
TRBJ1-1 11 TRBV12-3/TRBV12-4 ASRVGLNTEAF
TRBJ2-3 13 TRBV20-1 SARGLHEGTDTQY
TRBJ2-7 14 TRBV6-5 ASSYSLGGLAGEMY
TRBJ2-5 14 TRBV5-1 ASSSSGTSGKETQY
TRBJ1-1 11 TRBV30 AWSPVLNTEAF
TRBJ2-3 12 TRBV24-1 ATAPPDSTDTQY
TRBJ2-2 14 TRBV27 ASSFTAGWNTGELF
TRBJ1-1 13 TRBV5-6 ASSLVEAKNTEAF
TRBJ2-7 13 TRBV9 ASSVLDRGFYEQY